This T cell receptor (beta chain) was found in a study of blood T cell repertoires in COVID-19. Study at large: T cells, B-cell-depleted T cells, or PBMCs provided the cDNA or gDNA that served as material.

CDR1 is LGHNA, CDR2 YSLEER, per germline. With 6 bases clipped from V and 4 bases from J, the junction kept 0 bases outside the gene matches. This CDR3 contains 12 residues. Measured with immunoSEQ multiplex PCR; TCRdb has only the in-frame clones, and not every one. The repertoire includes about 670,000 clones, 85% to 90% of them detected once, and approximately 0.25% sits in the top ten. The sequence was obtained from a woman between 18 and 29 years old with acute or convalescent COVID-19. The chain employs TRBV4-3 and TRBJ1-2, with 9 nucleotides matching TRBD1. Sample: peripheral blood. DNA of the CDR3: TGCGCCAGCAGGGACAGGGGCTATGGCTACACCTTC. Its translation is CASRDRGYGYTF.